This TCR beta chain is from a study of T cells in Graves' hyperthyroidism and ophthalmopathy. The CDR3 loop spans 16 amino acids. From germline, CDR1 is ENHRY and CDR2 SYGVKD. V was pared by 7 bases and J by 1 base, with 9 bases of the junction left unmatched. TCR beta CDR3 sequences were amplified from RNA transcripts. TCR CDR3 regions were first amplified by RT-PCR with HTBI primers. TCRdb fed the multiplex PCR reads into MiXCR, producing one record per CDR3 protein. The repertoire holds about 510,000 distinct CDR3 sequences, with over 35% as singletons. This clonotype was observed a handful of times.

The receptor was derived from an adult woman with Graves' disease, either hyperthyroidism or ophthalmopathy (not recorded which). Material for sequencing was peripheral blood or thyroid tissue (not recorded which). This sequence joins TRBV10-3 and TRBJ1-1; TRBD1 agrees at 10 bases. DNA for the CDR3: TGTGCCATCACCCCCTCCTGGGACAGGGGGAACACTGAAGCTTTCTTT. Its translation: CAITPSWDRGNTEAFF.